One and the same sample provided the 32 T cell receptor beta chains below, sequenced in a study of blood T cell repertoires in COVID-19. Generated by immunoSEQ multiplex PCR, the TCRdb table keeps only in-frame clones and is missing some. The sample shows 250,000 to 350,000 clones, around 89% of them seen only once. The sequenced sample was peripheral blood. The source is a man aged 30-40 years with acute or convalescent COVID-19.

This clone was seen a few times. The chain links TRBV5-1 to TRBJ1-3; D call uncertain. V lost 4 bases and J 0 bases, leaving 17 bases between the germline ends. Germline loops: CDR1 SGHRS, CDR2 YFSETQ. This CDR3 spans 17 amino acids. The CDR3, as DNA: TGCGCCAGCAGCCCGGCGGCGTCAGCGAGCTCTGGAAACACCATATATTTT. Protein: CASSPAASASSGNTIYF. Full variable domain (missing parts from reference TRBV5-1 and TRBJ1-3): KAGVTQTPRYLIKTRGQQVTLSCSPISGHRSVSWYQQTPGQGLQFLFEYFSETQRNKGNFPGRFSGRQFSNSRSEMNVSTLELGDSALYLCASSPAASASSGNTIYFGEGSWLTVV.

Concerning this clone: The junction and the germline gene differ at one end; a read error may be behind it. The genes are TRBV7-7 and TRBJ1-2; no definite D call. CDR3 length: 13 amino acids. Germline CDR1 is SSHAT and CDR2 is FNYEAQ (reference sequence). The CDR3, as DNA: TGTGCTAGCAGCCCCATTTCCCCCTATGGCTACACCTTC. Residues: CASSPISPYGYTF.

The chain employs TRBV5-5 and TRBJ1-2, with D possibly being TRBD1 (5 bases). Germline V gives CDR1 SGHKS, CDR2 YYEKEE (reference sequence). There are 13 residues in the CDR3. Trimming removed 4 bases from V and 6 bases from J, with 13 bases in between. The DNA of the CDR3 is TGTGCCAGCAGCCAACGACAGACGAATGGCTACACCTTC. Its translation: CASSQRQTNGYTF.

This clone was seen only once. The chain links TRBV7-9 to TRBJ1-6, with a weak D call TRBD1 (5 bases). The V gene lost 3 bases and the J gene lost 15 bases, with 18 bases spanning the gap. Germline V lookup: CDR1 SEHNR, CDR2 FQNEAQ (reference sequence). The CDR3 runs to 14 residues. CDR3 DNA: TGTGCCAGCAGCTTTGGCAGGGTGTCAAGTAGCCTCCACTTT. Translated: CASSFGRVSSSLHF.

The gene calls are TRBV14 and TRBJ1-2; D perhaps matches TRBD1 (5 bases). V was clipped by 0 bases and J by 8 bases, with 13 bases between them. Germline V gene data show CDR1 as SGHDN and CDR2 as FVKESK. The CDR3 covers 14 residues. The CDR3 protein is CASSQDLRVGGYTF. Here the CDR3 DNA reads TGTGCCAGCAGCCAAGATCTCAGGGTAGGAGGCTACACCTTC.

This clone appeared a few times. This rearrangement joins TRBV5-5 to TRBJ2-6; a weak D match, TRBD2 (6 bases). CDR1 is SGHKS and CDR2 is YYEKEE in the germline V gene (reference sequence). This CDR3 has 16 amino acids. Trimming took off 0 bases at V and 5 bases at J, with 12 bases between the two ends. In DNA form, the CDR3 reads TGTGCCAGCAGCTTGGATGGGGCGGGGCGGGCCAACGTCCTGACTTTC. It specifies CASSLDGAGRANVLTF.

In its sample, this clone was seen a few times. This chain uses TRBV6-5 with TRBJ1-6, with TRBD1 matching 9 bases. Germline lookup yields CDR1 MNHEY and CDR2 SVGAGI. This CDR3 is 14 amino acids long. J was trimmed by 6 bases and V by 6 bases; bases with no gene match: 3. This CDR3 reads CASRRDRVNSPLHF. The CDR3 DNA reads TGTGCCAGCAGGAGGGACAGGGTTAATTCACCCCTCCACTTT.

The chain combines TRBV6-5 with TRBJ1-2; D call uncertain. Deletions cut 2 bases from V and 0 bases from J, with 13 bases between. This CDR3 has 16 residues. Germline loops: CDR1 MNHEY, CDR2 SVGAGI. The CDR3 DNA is TGTGCCAGCAGTTACGCAGCCCGAGGAGCTAACTATGGCTACACCTTC. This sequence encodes CASSYAARGANYGYTF.

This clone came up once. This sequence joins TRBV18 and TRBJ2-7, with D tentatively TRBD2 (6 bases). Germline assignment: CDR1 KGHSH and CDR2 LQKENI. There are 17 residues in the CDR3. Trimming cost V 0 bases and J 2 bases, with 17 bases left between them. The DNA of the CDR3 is TGTGCCAGCTCACCACCCGGAGGGACGCCTGTGACCTACGAGCAGTACTTC. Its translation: CASSPPGGTPVTYEQYF.

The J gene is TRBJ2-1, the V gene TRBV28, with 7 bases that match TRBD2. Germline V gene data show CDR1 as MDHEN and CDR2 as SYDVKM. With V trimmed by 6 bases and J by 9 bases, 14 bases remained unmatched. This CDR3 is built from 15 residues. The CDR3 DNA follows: TGTGCCAGCAGCCTCCCCGGGGGGATTGAGGTTGAGCAGTTCTTC. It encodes CASSLPGGIEVEQFF.

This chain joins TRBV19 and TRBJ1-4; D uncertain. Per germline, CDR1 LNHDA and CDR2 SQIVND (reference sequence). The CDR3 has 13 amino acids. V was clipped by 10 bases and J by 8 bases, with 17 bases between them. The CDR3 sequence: CATRLSGSEKLFF. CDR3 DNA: TGTGCCACCAGACTATCGGGAAGCGAAAAACTGTTTTTT.

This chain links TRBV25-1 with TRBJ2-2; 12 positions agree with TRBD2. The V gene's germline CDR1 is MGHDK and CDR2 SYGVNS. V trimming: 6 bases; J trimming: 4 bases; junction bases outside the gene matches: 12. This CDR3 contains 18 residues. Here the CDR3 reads CASSPGGTSGWGTGELFF. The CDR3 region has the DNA TGTGCCAGCAGCCCCGGAGGGACTAGCGGGTGGGGCACCGGGGAGCTGTTTTTT.

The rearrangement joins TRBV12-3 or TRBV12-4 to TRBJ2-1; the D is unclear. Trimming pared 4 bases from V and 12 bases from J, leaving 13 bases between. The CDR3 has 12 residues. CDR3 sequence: CASSYSSGWQFF. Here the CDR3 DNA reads TGTGCCAGCAGTTACTCTAGTGGGTGGCAGTTCTTC.

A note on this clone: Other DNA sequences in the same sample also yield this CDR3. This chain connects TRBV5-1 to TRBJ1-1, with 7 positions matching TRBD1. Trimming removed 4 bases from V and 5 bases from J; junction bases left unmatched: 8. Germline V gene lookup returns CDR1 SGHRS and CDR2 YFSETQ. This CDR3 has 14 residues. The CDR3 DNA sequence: TGCGCCAGCAGCATACGACAGGGTGGGACTGAAGCTTTCTTT. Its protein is CASSIRQGGTEAFF.

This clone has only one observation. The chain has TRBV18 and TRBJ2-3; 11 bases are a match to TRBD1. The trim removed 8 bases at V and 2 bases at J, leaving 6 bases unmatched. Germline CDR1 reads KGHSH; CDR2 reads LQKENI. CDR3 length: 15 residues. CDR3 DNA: TGTGCCAGCCGCCGGGACAGGGGGACCACAGATACGCAGTATTTT. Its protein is CASRRDRGTTDTQYF.

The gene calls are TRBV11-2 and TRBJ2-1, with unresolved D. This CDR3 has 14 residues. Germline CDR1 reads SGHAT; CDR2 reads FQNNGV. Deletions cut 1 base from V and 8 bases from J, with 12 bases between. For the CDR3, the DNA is TGTGCCAGCAGCTTAGCATTTTCGGGTTATGAGCAGTTCTTC. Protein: CASSLAFSGYEQFF.

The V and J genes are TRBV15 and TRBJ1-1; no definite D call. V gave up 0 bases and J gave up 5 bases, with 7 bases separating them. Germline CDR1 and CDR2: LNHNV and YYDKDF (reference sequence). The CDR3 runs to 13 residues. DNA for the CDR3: TGTGCCACCAGCAGAGATCCGGGGACTGAAGCTTTCTTT. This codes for CATSRDPGTEAFF.

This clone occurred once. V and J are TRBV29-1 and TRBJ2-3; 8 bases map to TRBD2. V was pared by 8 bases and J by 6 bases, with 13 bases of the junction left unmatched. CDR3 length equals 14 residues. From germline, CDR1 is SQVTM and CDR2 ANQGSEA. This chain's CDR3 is CSLRPSPGGDTQYF. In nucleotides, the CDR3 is TGCAGCCTCCGGCCCTCCCCGGGGGGGGATACGCAGTATTTT.

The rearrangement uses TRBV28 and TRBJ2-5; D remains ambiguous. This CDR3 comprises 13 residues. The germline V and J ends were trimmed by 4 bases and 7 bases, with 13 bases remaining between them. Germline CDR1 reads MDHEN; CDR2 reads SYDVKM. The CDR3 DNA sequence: TGTGCCAGCAGTTCCCCCTCGAGGTGGACCCAGTACTTC. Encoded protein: CASSSPSRWTQYF.

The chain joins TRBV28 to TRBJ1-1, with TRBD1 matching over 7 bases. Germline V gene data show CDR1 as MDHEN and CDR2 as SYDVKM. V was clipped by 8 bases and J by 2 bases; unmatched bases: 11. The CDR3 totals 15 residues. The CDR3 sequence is CASARTGSINTEAFF. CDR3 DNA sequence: TGTGCCAGCGCTCGGACAGGATCGATCAACACTGAAGCTTTCTTT.

CDR3 DNA sequence: TGTGCCAGCAGCCAGGGCACAGGGGAAGGTGGAGAAAAACTGTTTTTT. The encoded protein is CASSQGTGEGGEKLFF. The chain joins TRBV4-2 to TRBJ1-4, with 7 positions matching TRBD1. The CDR3 runs to 16 residues. V lost 3 bases, J lost 8 bases, and 12 bases stayed unmatched. In germline, CDR1 is LGHNA, CDR2 YNFKEQ.

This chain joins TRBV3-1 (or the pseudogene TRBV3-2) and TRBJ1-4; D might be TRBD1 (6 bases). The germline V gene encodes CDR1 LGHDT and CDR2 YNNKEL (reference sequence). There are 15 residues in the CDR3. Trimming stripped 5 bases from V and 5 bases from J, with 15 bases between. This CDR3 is CASSFRGAVNEKLFF. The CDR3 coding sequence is TGTGCCAGCAGCTTCCGGGGGGCGGTGAATGAAAAACTGTTTTTT.

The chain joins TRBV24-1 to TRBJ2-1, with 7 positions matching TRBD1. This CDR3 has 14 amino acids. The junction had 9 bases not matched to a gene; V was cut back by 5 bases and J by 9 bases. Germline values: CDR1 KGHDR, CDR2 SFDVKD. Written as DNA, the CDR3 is TGTGCCACCAGTGGACAGGGAATAGACAGTGAGCAGTTCTTC. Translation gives CATSGQGIDSEQFF.

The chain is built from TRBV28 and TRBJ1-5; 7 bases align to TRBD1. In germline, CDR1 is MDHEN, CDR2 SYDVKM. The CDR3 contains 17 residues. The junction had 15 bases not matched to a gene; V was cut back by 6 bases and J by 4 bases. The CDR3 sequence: CASRFKSRGSGNQPQHF. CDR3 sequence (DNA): TGTGCCAGCAGGTTTAAGTCCAGGGGGAGTGGAAATCAGCCCCAGCATTTT.

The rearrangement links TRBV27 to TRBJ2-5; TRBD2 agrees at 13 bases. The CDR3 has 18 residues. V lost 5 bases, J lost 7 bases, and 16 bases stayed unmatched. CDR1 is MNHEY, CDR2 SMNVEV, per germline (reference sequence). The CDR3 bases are TGTGCCAGCAGTCCGAGCCTAATACTAGCGGGAGGGCCGTGGACCCAGTACTTC. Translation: CASSPSLILAGGPWTQYF.

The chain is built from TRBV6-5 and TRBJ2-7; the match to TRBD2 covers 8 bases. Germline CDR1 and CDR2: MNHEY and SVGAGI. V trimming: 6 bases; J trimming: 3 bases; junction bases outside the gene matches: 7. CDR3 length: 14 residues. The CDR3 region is CASSVAGSVYEQYF. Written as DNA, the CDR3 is TGTGCCAGCAGCGTAGCGGGGTCCGTCTACGAGCAGTACTTC.

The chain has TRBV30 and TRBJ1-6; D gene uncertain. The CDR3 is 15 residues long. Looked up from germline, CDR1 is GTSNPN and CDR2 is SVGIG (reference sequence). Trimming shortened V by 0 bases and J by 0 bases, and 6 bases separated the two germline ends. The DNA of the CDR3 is TGTGCCTGGAGTGTACCGAGCTCCTATAATTCACCCCTCCACTTT. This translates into CAWSVPSSYNSPLHF.

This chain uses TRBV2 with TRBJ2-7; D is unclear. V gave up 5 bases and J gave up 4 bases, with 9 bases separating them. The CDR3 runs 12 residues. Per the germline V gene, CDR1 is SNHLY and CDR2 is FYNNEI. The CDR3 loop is CASSLTPYEQYF. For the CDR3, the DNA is TGTGCCAGCAGTCTTACACCATACGAGCAGTACTTC.

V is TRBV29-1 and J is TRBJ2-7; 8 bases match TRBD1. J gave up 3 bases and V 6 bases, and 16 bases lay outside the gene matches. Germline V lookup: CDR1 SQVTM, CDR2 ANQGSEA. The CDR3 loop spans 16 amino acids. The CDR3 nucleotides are TGCAGCGTACGAGGTCCTGGACAGGGTGAGATCTACGAGCAGTACTTC. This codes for CSVRGPGQGEIYEQYF.

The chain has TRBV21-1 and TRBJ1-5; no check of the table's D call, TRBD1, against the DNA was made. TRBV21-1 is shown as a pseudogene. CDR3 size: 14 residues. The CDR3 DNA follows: TGTGCCAGCAACAGGGCCCTTGGCAATCAGCCCCAGCATTTT. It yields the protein CASNRALGNQPQHF.

The CDR3 loop reads CASSLGTGSRNQPQHF. CDR3 DNA sequence: TGTGCCAGCAGCCTCGGGACAGGGTCGCGCAATCAGCCCCAGCATTTT. The rearrangement links TRBV7-9 to TRBJ1-5; 9 bases match TRBD1. With V trimmed by 5 bases and J by 2 bases, 7 bases remained unmatched. Germline lookup yields CDR1 SEHNR and CDR2 FQNEAQ (reference sequence). The CDR3 contains 16 residues.

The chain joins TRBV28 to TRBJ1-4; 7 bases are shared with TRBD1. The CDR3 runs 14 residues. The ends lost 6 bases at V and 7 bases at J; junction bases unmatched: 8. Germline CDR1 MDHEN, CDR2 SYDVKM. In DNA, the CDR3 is TGTGCCAGCAGAGCCGGGACAGATATTGAAAAACTGTTTTTT. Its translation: CASRAGTDIEKLFF.